Sequencing of this T cell receptor beta chain was carried out in a study of T cell repertoires in cytomegalovirus infection. TCRdb analysed the reads with MiXCR anew, one entry per CDR3 protein. The table has around 770,000 distinct CDR3 sequences, 25% to 35% seen once. About this clonotype: Antigen specificity is unknown.

The V gene lost 7 bases and the J gene lost 4 bases, with 13 bases spanning the gap. The germline V gene encodes CDR1 DFQATT and CDR2 SNEGSKA (reference sequence). The CDR3 extends over 12 amino acids. Sequencing used cultured CD8+ T cells from PBMCs, obtained from culture after CMV antigen stimulation. The TCR was taken from a human donor in good health (CMV status not recorded). Some clones in this sample may be carry-over from other donors' samples. V and J are TRBV20-1 and TRBJ1-1; tentative D call: TRBD1 (6 bases). CDR3 coding DNA: TGCAGTGGGATCAGGGGTCTCACTGAAGCTTTCTTT. Its protein product is CSGIRGLTEAFF.